These 19 T cell receptor beta chains share one sample of origin, sequenced in a study of cytomegalovirus exposure and HLA in healthy donors. PCR used 60 Vbeta primers and 13 Jbeta primers. Data came from immunoSEQ multiplex PCR; TCRdb stores just in-frame clones and leaves some out. The sample lists approximately 80,000 clones, just under 80% occurring once. Input material: PBMCs. The receptors originated from a male donor in good health and CMV-seropositive.

This clone was detected only a few times. The CDR3: CASSQRQGPNTEAFF. The CDR3 nucleotides are TGCGCCAGCAGCCAAAGACAGGGGCCGAACACTGAAGCTTTCTTT. The V and J genes are TRBV4-1 and TRBJ1-1, with 8 nucleotides matching TRBD1. The CDR3 spans 15 residues. Per the germline V gene, CDR1 is MGHRA and CDR2 is YSYEKL. The V segment lost 2 bases and the J segment 1 base; nucleotides outside the gene matches: 3.

The CDR3 spells CASSPQIAGRGYEQYF. CDR3 DNA: TGTGCCAGCAGTCCCCAAATAGCGGGAAGAGGCTACGAGCAGTACTTC. This rearrangement joins TRBV27 to TRBJ2-7; TRBD2 agrees at 8 bases. Germline CDR1 is MNHEY and CDR2 is SMNVEV (reference sequence). The CDR3 length is 16 residues. Trimming at V came to 5 bases and at J to 3 bases, leaving 12 bases not matched to a gene.

This clone was seen a few times. The chain carries TRBV6-5 and TRBJ1-2; 8 bases agree with TRBD1. This CDR3 has 15 amino acids. Germline V gene lookup returns CDR1 MNHEY and CDR2 SVGAGI. J was trimmed by 7 bases and V by 0 bases; bases with no gene match: 7. CDR3 bases: TGTGCCAGCAGTTACTCGTACAGGGGGTTTGGTGGCTACACCTTC. It encodes CASSYSYRGFGGYTF.

Concerning this clone itself: The same CDR3 also results from other DNA sequences found in this sample. CDR3 in DNA: TGTGCCAGCAGTCCGACTAGCGGGAGGAGACAAGAGACCCAGTACTTC. Translation gives CASSPTSGRRQETQYF. The chain combines TRBV27 with TRBJ2-5; 13 bases fit TRBD2. CDR1 is MNHEY, CDR2 SMNVEV, per germline (reference sequence). The CDR3 consists of 16 residues. The V and J ends lost 5 bases and 2 bases, in that order; junction bases with no gene match: 5.

This chain connects TRBV6-1 to TRBJ1-1; 10 bases map to TRBD1. Germline CDR1 reads MNHNS; CDR2 reads SASEGT. The CDR3 covers 14 residues. The ends lost 8 bases at V and 6 bases at J; junction bases unmatched: 9. The CDR3 DNA sequence: TGTGCCAGCGGAAAGACAGGGGGCTTCCCTGAAGCTTTCTTT. Protein sequence: CASGKTGGFPEAFF.

This chain joins TRBV7-2 and TRBJ2-3; 12 nucleotides agree with TRBD1. Trimming at V came to 11 bases and at J to 2 bases, leaving 2 bases not matched to a gene. Looked up from germline, CDR1 is SGHTA and CDR2 is FQGNSA. CDR3 length: 13 amino acids. In DNA, the CDR3 is TGTGCCGGGGGACAGGGGGCCACAGATACGCAGTATTTT. Its translation: CAGGQGATDTQYF. Complete variable domain (other parts from reference TRBV7-2 and TRBJ2-3): GAGVSQSPSNKVTEKGKDVELRCDPISGHTALYWYRQSLGQGLEFLIYFQGNSAPDKSGLPSDRFSAERTGGSVSTLTIQRTQQEDSAVYLCAGGQGATDTQYFGPGTRLTVL.

V gene TRBV5-4 combines with J gene TRBJ2-7; the match to TRBD2 covers 7 bases. In germline, CDR1 is SGHNT, CDR2 YYREEE (reference sequence). With 4 bases clipped from V and 0 bases from J, the junction kept 4 bases outside the gene matches. The CDR3 contains 14 residues. The DNA for the CDR3 is TGTGCCAGCAGCACGGGACTAACCTCCTACGAGCAGTACTTC. It is translated as CASSTGLTSYEQYF.

The chain carries TRBV18 and TRBJ2-3; 12 bases map to TRBD1. The CDR3 sequence is 17 residues long. Germline V CDR1 and CDR2: KGHSH, LQKENI. The V and J ends lost 1 base and 4 bases, in that order; junction bases with no gene match: 6. CDR3 protein: CASSPLGTGGRADTQYF. In DNA form, the CDR3 reads TGTGCCAGCTCACCACTGGGGACAGGGGGCAGGGCAGATACGCAGTATTTT.

The V and J genes are TRBV27 and TRBJ1-1; 9 nucleotides match TRBD1. This CDR3 comprises 19 residues. The J segment lost 3 bases and the V segment lost 3 bases, leaving 17 bases of the junction unmatched. The germline gives CDR1 MNHEY, CDR2 SMNVEV (reference sequence). In DNA, the CDR3 is TGTGCCAGCAGTTTTATGCCCCCCGGACAGGGGTTTTTGCACACTGAAGCTTTCTTT. Its protein product is CASSFMPPGQGFLHTEAFF.

The sample holds a few counts of this clone. The V gene is TRBV5-1, the J gene TRBJ2-7, with 10 positions matching TRBD2. The CDR3 spans 15 residues. V trimming: 1 base; J trimming: 3 bases; junction bases outside the gene matches: 4. Germline values: CDR1 SGHRS, CDR2 YFSETQ. CDR3 nucleotides: TGCGCCAGCAGCTTGTCTAGCGGGAGTGGCTACGAGCAGTACTTC. Protein sequence: CASSLSSGSGYEQYF.

The chain recombines TRBV19 with TRBJ2-4; perhaps TRBD2 as D (5 bases). Deletions cut 5 bases from V and 5 bases from J, with 13 bases between. The CDR3 is 14 amino acids. The germline V gene has CDR1 LNHDA and CDR2 SQIVND (reference sequence). The chain's CDR3 is CASSRTFGENIQYF. The CDR3 DNA follows: TGTGCCAGTAGTCGGACCTTCGGGGAAAACATTCAGTACTTC.

With regard to this clone: One end of the junction varies from germline; a read error may be responsible. The V call is TRBV11-2, the J call TRBJ2-4; D perhaps matches TRBD2 (6 bases). Germline CDR1 SGHAT, CDR2 FQNNGV. The CDR3 totals 12 residues. The CDR3 region is CASSDSGPPSGF. DNA for the CDR3: TGTGCCAGCAGCGACAGCGGGCCCCCCTCTGGCTTC.

V and J are TRBV18 and TRBJ2-5; maybe TRBD2 (5 bases). Germline CDR1 and CDR2: KGHSH and LQKENI. CDR3 size: 15 residues. V dropped 0 bases and J dropped 4 bases, with 12 bases sitting between them. This chain's CDR3 is CASSPPGSAGETQYF. For the CDR3, the DNA is TGTGCCAGCTCACCACCCGGGTCTGCGGGAGAGACCCAGTACTTC.

V is TRBV10-3 and J is TRBJ1-3; 8 bases match TRBD1. Germline trimming cut 10 bases from V and 3 bases from J; bases unmatched to any gene: 5. CDR1 and CDR2 (germline): ENHRY, SYGVKD. The CDR3 consists of 13 residues. CDR3 coding DNA: TGTGCCACTTGGACAGGGCTTGGAAACACCATATATTTT. Residues: CATWTGLGNTIYF.

This clone has a handful of counts. The chain is built from TRBV6-1 and TRBJ1-5, with D perhaps matching TRBD1 (6 bases). Germline V gene lookup returns CDR1 MNHNS and CDR2 SASEGT. The CDR3 is 14 amino acids. The V and J ends lost 9 bases and 5 bases respectively, with 17 bases between them. This CDR3 is CASKTGNRDQPQHF. The CDR3 nucleotides read TGTGCCAGTAAAACAGGGAATAGGGATCAGCCCCAGCATTTT.

This rearrangement joins TRBV6-5 to TRBJ2-7, with 10 positions matching TRBD2. The CDR3 is 12 amino acids. Germline V CDR1 and CDR2: MNHEY, SVGAGI. Germline trimming cut 6 bases from V and 6 bases from J; bases unmatched to any gene: 2. The CDR3 DNA sequence: TGTGCCAGCAGGGTAGCGGGAGGCGAGCAGTACTTC. Translating gives CASRVAGGEQYF.

The rearrangement uses TRBV6-1 and TRBJ1-4, with 9 bases lining up with TRBD1. Germline V lookup: CDR1 MNHNS, CDR2 SASEGT. CDR3 size: 14 residues. With V trimmed by 4 bases and J by 10 bases, 7 bases remained unmatched. Here the CDR3 reads CASSGLTGGGKLFF. The CDR3 DNA follows: TGTGCCAGCAGTGGGCTGACAGGGGGAGGAAAACTGTTTTTT.

The chain carries TRBV6-5 and TRBJ1-2; TRBD1 aligns across 8 bases. Germline CDR1 MNHEY, CDR2 SVGAGI. V dropped 4 bases and J dropped 11; count of bases not matched to a gene: 6. CDR3 size: 12 residues. The CDR3 spells CASSLDRVDYTF. The CDR3 DNA reads TGTGCCAGCAGTTTGGACAGGGTAGATTACACCTTC.

J is TRBJ2-5 and V is TRBV2; weak D call: TRBD1 (6 bases). CDR3 length: 14 residues. Trimming removed 5 bases from V and 5 bases from J, with 15 bases in between. Germline V gene data show CDR1 as SNHLY and CDR2 as FYNNEI. CDR3 coding DNA: TGTGCCAGCAGTCTGATAGGGGGATCGGAGACCCAGTACTTC. This translates into CASSLIGGSETQYF.